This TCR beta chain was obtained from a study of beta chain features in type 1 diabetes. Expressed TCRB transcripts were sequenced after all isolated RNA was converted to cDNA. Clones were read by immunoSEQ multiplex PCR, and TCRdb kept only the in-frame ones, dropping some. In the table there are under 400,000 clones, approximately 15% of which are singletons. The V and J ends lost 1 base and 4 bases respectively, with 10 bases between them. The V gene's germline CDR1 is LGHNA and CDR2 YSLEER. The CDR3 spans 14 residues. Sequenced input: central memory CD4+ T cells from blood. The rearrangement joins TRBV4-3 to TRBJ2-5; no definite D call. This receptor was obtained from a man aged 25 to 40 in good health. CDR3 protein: CASSQGRSPETQYF. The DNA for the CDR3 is TGCGCCAGCAGCCAAGGGCGCAGCCCAGAGACCCAGTACTTC.